A selection of T cell receptor beta chains follows, all from one sample in a study of beta chain features in type 1 diabetes. The assay was immunoSEQ multiplex PCR, and TCRdb's table has in-frame clones only and misses some. The sample holds about 350,000 clones, around a fifth seen once. The sequencing sample was made of naive CD4+ T cells from blood. Every receptor here comes from a woman younger than 35 in good health. Both conserved end residues are part of each CDR3. Each record gives: CDR3 length, clone size, V gene, D gene, J gene, CDR3 DNA, CDR3 protein. A D gene is named only where the DNA matches it firmly. Clone size is stated in some rows and not others, as once, few, many or a class when expanded.

len: 14; abundance: few; v_gene: TRBV5-1; d_gene: .; j_gene: TRBJ2-3; CDR3nt: TGCGCCAGCAGCTTGGAGGCAGCGAGAGATACGCAGTATTTT; CDR3aa: CASSLEAARDTQYF
len: 12; abundance: few; v_gene: TRBV9; d_gene: TRBD2; j_gene: TRBJ2-7; CDR3nt: TGTGCCAGCAGCGTAATGGGAGGGAGGCAGTACTTC; CDR3aa: CASSVMGGRQYF
len: 15; abundance: few; v_gene: TRBV5-1; d_gene: TRBD2; j_gene: TRBJ2-7; CDR3nt: TGCGCCAGCAGCCAACAAGCGGGAGGGGCCTACGAGCAGTACTTC; CDR3aa: CASSQQAGGAYEQYF
len: 15; abundance: .; v_gene: TRBV18; d_gene: TRBD1; j_gene: TRBJ2-1; CDR3nt: TGTGCCAGCTCACCACTGAGGACAGGGGGCAATGAGCAGTTCTTC; CDR3aa: CASSPLRTGGNEQFF
len: 15; abundance: few; v_gene: TRBV30; d_gene: TRBD2; j_gene: TRBJ2-1; CDR3nt: TGTGCCTGGAGTGTACGACTAGCGGGGAGACATGAGCAGTTCTTC; CDR3aa: CAWSVRLAGRHEQFF
len: 17; abundance: few; v_gene: TRBV4-2; d_gene: .; j_gene: TRBJ2-3; CDR3nt: TGTGCCAGCAGCCAATCGGACTGGCCTGAATCCACAGATACGCAGTATTTT; CDR3aa: CASSQSDWPESTDTQYF
len: 14; abundance: few; v_gene: TRBV10-3; d_gene: TRBD2; j_gene: TRBJ2-7; CDR3nt: TGTGCCATCAGCCTGAGCGGGGGGGCTTACGAGCAGTACTTC; CDR3aa: CAISLSGGAYEQYF
len: 15; abundance: few; v_gene: TRBV9; d_gene: TRBD2; j_gene: TRBJ2-1; CDR3nt: TGTGCCAGCAGCCAGACTAGCGGGGTCTACAATGAGCAGTTCTTC; CDR3aa: CASSQTSGVYNEQFF
len: 12; abundance: .; v_gene: TRBV19; d_gene: .; j_gene: TRBJ1-4; CDR3nt: TGTGCCAGTAGTATATTGGCTGAAAAACTGTTTTTT; CDR3aa: CASSILAEKLFF
len: 15; abundance: few; v_gene: TRBV5-1; d_gene: .; j_gene: TRBJ2-7; CDR3nt: TGCGCCAGCAGCTCCGGGACTGCAGGCTCCTACGAGCAGTACTTC; CDR3aa: CASSSGTAGSYEQYF
len: 14; abundance: .; v_gene: TRBV7-9; d_gene: .; j_gene: TRBJ2-7; CDR3nt: TGTGCCAGCAGCGGACTGCAGGGGACCTACGAGCAGTACTTC; CDR3aa: CASSGLQGTYEQYF
len: 13; abundance: .; v_gene: TRBV6-6; d_gene: .; j_gene: TRBJ2-7; CDR3nt: TGTGCCAGCAGCCGACAGGTCTCGAACGAGCAGTACTTC; CDR3aa: CASSRQVSNEQYF
len: 13; abundance: .; v_gene: TRBV15; d_gene: .; j_gene: TRBJ2-7; CDR3nt: TGTGCCACCAGCAGACCCCCGCGGGTCGAGCAGTACTTC; CDR3aa: CATSRPPRVEQYF
len: 13; abundance: .; v_gene: TRBV7-3; d_gene: .; j_gene: TRBJ1-1; CDR3nt: TGTGCCAGCAGCTTATTAGGGGTTACTGAAGCTTTCTTT; CDR3aa: CASSLLGVTEAFF
len: 17; abundance: .; v_gene: TRBV4-2; d_gene: TRBD2; j_gene: TRBJ2-5; CDR3nt: TGTGCCAGCAGCCAAGATTCTAGCGGGGGTCACCAAGAGACCCAGTACTTC; CDR3aa: CASSQDSSGGHQETQYF
len: 17; abundance: .; v_gene: TRBV18; d_gene: .; j_gene: TRBJ1-2; CDR3nt: TGTGCCAGCTCACCACCAGCAGGGCTTGGGGCTCTCTATGGCTACACCTTC; CDR3aa: CASSPPAGLGALYGYTF
len: 14; abundance: .; v_gene: TRBV5-1; d_gene: TRBD1; j_gene: TRBJ2-7; CDR3nt: TGCGCCAGCAGCTTACAGGGGGTTGATGACGAGCAGTACTTC; CDR3aa: CASSLQGVDDEQYF
len: 15; abundance: .; v_gene: TRBV6-5; d_gene: TRBD2; j_gene: TRBJ2-5; CDR3nt: TGTGCCAGCAGTTATGGCGGGAGGCTCCAAGAGACCCAGTACTTC; CDR3aa: CASSYGGRLQETQYF
len: 15; abundance: .; v_gene: TRBV6-5; d_gene: TRBD1; j_gene: TRBJ1-1; CDR3nt: TGTGCCAGCAGTTACTGGGGACAGGGGCAAACTGAAGCTTTCTTT; CDR3aa: CASSYWGQGQTEAFF
len: 11; abundance: few; v_gene: TRBV29-1; d_gene: .; j_gene: TRBJ2-3; CDR3nt: TGCAGCGTTCAGAGCACAGATACGCAGTATTTT; CDR3aa: CSVQSTDTQYF
len: 13; abundance: .; v_gene: TRBV19; d_gene: TRBD1; j_gene: TRBJ1-2; CDR3nt: TGTGCCAGTAGACTTCCGGGACAGGGGAGCTACACCTTC; CDR3aa: CASRLPGQGSYTF
len: 14; abundance: few; v_gene: TRBV18; d_gene: .; j_gene: TRBJ1-1; CDR3nt: TGTGCCAGCTCACTTCGTAGAGCGAACACTGAAGCTTTCTTT; CDR3aa: CASSLRRANTEAFF
len: 13; abundance: .; v_gene: TRBV29-1; d_gene: .; j_gene: TRBJ2-5; CDR3nt: TGCAGCGTTGCACAGTCGGTGGGTGAGACCCAGTACTTC; CDR3aa: CSVAQSVGETQYF
len: 15; abundance: few; v_gene: TRBV4-2; d_gene: .; j_gene: TRBJ1-5; CDR3nt: TGTGCCAGCAGCCAAGGGACATTAGGCAATCAGCCCCAGCATTTT; CDR3aa: CASSQGTLGNQPQHF
len: 14; abundance: .; v_gene: TRBV7-8; d_gene: .; j_gene: TRBJ2-5; CDR3nt: TGTGCCAGCAGCTCGCCCTCGCAGGGAGGGACCCAGTACTTC; CDR3aa: CASSSPSQGGTQYF
len: 15; abundance: .; v_gene: TRBV9; d_gene: .; j_gene: TRBJ2-2; CDR3nt: TGTGCCAGCAGCGTAGGGGGGCCCGACACCGGGGAGCTGTTTTTT; CDR3aa: CASSVGGPDTGELFF
len: 13; abundance: .; v_gene: TRBV2; d_gene: .; j_gene: TRBJ1-1; CDR3nt: TGTGCCAGCAGTGCGAGTGAACGCCTTGAAGCTTTCTTT; CDR3aa: CASSASERLEAFF
len: 16; abundance: .; v_gene: TRBV5-1; d_gene: .; j_gene: TRBJ1-2; CDR3nt: TGCGCCAGCAGCTTGGGCGGCGGTTCAACTAACTATGGCTACACCTTC; CDR3aa: CASSLGGGSTNYGYTF
len: 15; abundance: .; v_gene: TRBV4-1; d_gene: .; j_gene: TRBJ1-2; CDR3nt: TGCGCCAGCAGCGCTCAGGGGAGGGCTAACTATGGCTACACCTTC; CDR3aa: CASSAQGRANYGYTF
len: 11; abundance: .; v_gene: TRBV29-1; d_gene: .; j_gene: TRBJ1-2; CDR3nt: TGCAGCGTTGGGACAGAGTATGGCTACACCTTC; CDR3aa: CSVGTEYGYTF
len: 14; abundance: .; v_gene: TRBV5-1; d_gene: TRBD1; j_gene: TRBJ2-7; CDR3nt: TGCGCCAGCAGCTTGGGTCTACAGGGGGGAGAGCAGTACTTC; CDR3aa: CASSLGLQGGEQYF
len: 13; abundance: .; v_gene: TRBV11-2; d_gene: .; j_gene: TRBJ1-1; CDR3nt: TGTGCCAGCAGCTTAGTCCAAAACACTGAAGCTTTCTTT; CDR3aa: CASSLVQNTEAFF
len: 14; abundance: .; v_gene: TRBV30; d_gene: TRBD1; j_gene: TRBJ1-5; CDR3nt: TGTGCCTGGGGCCGGGACAGCTTCAATCAGCCCCAGCATTTT; CDR3aa: CAWGRDSFNQPQHF
len: 17; abundance: few; v_gene: TRBV4-2; d_gene: .; j_gene: TRBJ2-2; CDR3nt: TGTGCCAGCAGCCAACCCTCGGGCAGGGGGGCCACCGGGGAGCTGTTTTTT; CDR3aa: CASSQPSGRGATGELFF
len: 13; abundance: .; v_gene: TRBV12-5; d_gene: .; j_gene: TRBJ1-1; CDR3nt: TGTGCTAGTGGTAGCCAGGGTTCCACTGAAGCTTTCTTT; CDR3aa: CASGSQGSTEAFF
len: 13; abundance: .; v_gene: TRBV5-6; d_gene: .; j_gene: TRBJ2-5; CDR3nt: TGTGCCAGCAGTTCGGGACACTGGGAGACCCAGTACTTC; CDR3aa: CASSSGHWETQYF
len: 14; abundance: .; v_gene: TRBV9; d_gene: .; j_gene: TRBJ2-5; CDR3nt: TGTGCCAGCAGCGTAGAGGGAGGACAAGAGACCCAGTACTTC; CDR3aa: CASSVEGGQETQYF
len: 14; abundance: few; v_gene: TRBV29-1; d_gene: .; j_gene: TRBJ1-1; CDR3nt: TGCAGCGTTGCGCTGACCGGGGGGGGAACTGAAGCTTTCTTT; CDR3aa: CSVALTGGGTEAFF
len: 15; abundance: .; v_gene: TRBV6-5; d_gene: .; j_gene: TRBJ1-2; CDR3nt: TGTGCCAGCAGTTACCATAGGGGGTTGAGCTATGGCTACACCTTC; CDR3aa: CASSYHRGLSYGYTF
len: 14; abundance: few; v_gene: TRBV7-9; d_gene: .; j_gene: TRBJ1-4; CDR3nt: TGTGCCAGCAGCGCCCGGGGGGCAAGTGAAAAACTGTTTTTT; CDR3aa: CASSARGASEKLFF
len: 16; abundance: .; v_gene: TRBV14; d_gene: TRBD1; j_gene: TRBJ2-1; CDR3nt: TGTGCCAGCAGCCCTACAGGGGGCGGGAAGCACAATGAGCAGTTCTTC; CDR3aa: CASSPTGGGKHNEQFF
len: 14; abundance: few; v_gene: TRBV2; d_gene: .; j_gene: TRBJ2-3; CDR3nt: TGTGCCAGCGCTACGGGGACTAGCACAGATACGCAGTATTTT; CDR3aa: CASATGTSTDTQYF
len: 15; abundance: few; v_gene: TRBV5-1; d_gene: TRBD1; j_gene: TRBJ1-2; CDR3nt: TGCGCCAGCAGCTTATCCCGGACAGGTGATAGTGGCTACACCTTC; CDR3aa: CASSLSRTGDSGYTF
len: 15; abundance: few; v_gene: TRBV2; d_gene: .; j_gene: TRBJ1-5; CDR3nt: TGTGCCAGCAATATCGCCTCAGGGGGCAATCAGCCCCAGCATTTT; CDR3aa: CASNIASGGNQPQHF
len: 15; abundance: few; v_gene: TRBV5-1; d_gene: .; j_gene: TRBJ1-1; CDR3nt: TGCGCCAGCAGCTTGGTCGCGGGAGGGAACACTGAAGCTTTCTTT; CDR3aa: CASSLVAGGNTEAFF
len: 15; abundance: few; v_gene: TRBV19; d_gene: TRBD2; j_gene: TRBJ2-3; CDR3nt: TGTGCCAGTACCCCTAGCGGCCCCGTGGAAGATACGCAGTATTTT; CDR3aa: CASTPSGPVEDTQYF
len: 13; abundance: few; v_gene: TRBV6-6; d_gene: .; j_gene: TRBJ2-3; CDR3nt: TGTGCCAGCAGCCCTCGGCAGGCAGATACGCAGTATTTT; CDR3aa: CASSPRQADTQYF
len: 13; abundance: .; v_gene: TRBV7-3; d_gene: .; j_gene: TRBJ2-2; CDR3nt: TGTGCCAGCAGCTTGGGGACAATCGGGGAGCTGTTTTTT; CDR3aa: CASSLGTIGELFF
len: 16; abundance: few; v_gene: TRBV4-1; d_gene: TRBD2; j_gene: TRBJ2-1; CDR3nt: TGCGCCAGCAGCCAAGACACTAGCGGGAATTACAATGAGCAGTTCTTC; CDR3aa: CASSQDTSGNYNEQFF
len: 15; abundance: few; v_gene: TRBV2; d_gene: TRBD2; j_gene: TRBJ2-2; CDR3nt: TGTGCCAGCAGCAGACTAGCTTCGAACACCGGGGAGCTGTTTTTT; CDR3aa: CASSRLASNTGELFF
len: 15; abundance: .; v_gene: TRBV5-1; d_gene: TRBD1; j_gene: TRBJ2-5; CDR3nt: TGCGCCAGCAGCTTGGGACAGGGGATTGGAGAGACCCAGTACTTC; CDR3aa: CASSLGQGIGETQYF
len: 16; abundance: .; v_gene: TRBV7-7; d_gene: .; j_gene: TRBJ2-3; CDR3nt: TGTGCTAGCAGCCCCGTCGCAGGGAATCAGGCAGATACGCAGTATTTT; CDR3aa: CASSPVAGNQADTQYF
len: 14; abundance: few; v_gene: TRBV30; d_gene: TRBD1; j_gene: TRBJ1-1; CDR3nt: TGTGCCTGGATAGGGGGCCCCGGAAGCACTGAAGCTTTCTTT; CDR3aa: CAWIGGPGSTEAFF
len: 15; abundance: .; v_gene: TRBV4-1; d_gene: TRBD2; j_gene: TRBJ2-4; CDR3nt: TGCGCCAGCAGCCAAGAGGAGACTAGCGGGAACATTCAGTACTTC; CDR3aa: CASSQEETSGNIQYF
len: 17; abundance: .; v_gene: TRBV4-2; d_gene: .; j_gene: TRBJ2-7; CDR3nt: TGTGCCAGCAGCCAAGTCTTCCCTCGGGACAAATACTACGAGCAGTACTTC; CDR3aa: CASSQVFPRDKYYEQYF
len: 14; abundance: few; v_gene: TRBV18; d_gene: .; j_gene: TRBJ2-7; CDR3nt: TGTGCCAGCTCACCACCCAGAACCAGGTACGAGCAGTACTTC; CDR3aa: CASSPPRTRYEQYF
len: 14; abundance: .; v_gene: TRBV11-2; d_gene: TRBD2; j_gene: TRBJ2-7; CDR3nt: TGTGCCAGCAGCTCACTAGCGGGAAGAAACGAGCAGTACTTC; CDR3aa: CASSSLAGRNEQYF
len: 13; abundance: .; v_gene: TRBV5-1; d_gene: .; j_gene: TRBJ2-5; CDR3nt: TGCGCCAGCAGCCCAGGGGACCAAGAGACCCAGTACTTC; CDR3aa: CASSPGDQETQYF
len: 15; abundance: .; v_gene: TRBV7-2; d_gene: TRBD1; j_gene: TRBJ2-3; CDR3nt: TGTGCCAGCAGCTTCATGGGACAGGCCACAGATACGCAGTATTTT; CDR3aa: CASSFMGQATDTQYF